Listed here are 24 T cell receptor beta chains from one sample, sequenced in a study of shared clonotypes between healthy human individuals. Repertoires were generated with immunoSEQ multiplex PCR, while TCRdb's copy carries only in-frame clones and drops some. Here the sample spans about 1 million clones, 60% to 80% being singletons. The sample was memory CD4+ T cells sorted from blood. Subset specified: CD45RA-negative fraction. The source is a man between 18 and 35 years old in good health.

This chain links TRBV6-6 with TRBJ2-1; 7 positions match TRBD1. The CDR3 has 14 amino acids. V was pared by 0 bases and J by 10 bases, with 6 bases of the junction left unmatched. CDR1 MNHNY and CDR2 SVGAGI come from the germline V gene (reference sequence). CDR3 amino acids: CASSYSRGGGEQFF. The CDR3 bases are TGTGCCAGCAGTTACTCGAGAGGGGGCGGGGAGCAGTTCTTC.

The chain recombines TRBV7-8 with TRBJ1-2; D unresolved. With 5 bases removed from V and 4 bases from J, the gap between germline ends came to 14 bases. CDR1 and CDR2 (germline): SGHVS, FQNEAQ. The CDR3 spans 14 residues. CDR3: CASSRNSAAYGYTF. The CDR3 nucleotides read TGTGCCAGCAGCCGCAACTCAGCGGCCTATGGCTACACCTTC.

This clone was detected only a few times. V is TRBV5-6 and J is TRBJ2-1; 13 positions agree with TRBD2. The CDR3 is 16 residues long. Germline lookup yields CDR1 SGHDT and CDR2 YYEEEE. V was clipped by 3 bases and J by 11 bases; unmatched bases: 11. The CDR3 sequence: CASSSAGTSGVMKQFF. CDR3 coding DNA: TGTGCCAGCAGCTCGGCCGGGACTAGCGGGGTGATGAAGCAGTTCTTC.

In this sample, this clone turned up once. For the CDR3, the DNA is TGTGCCAGTAGTATTAATAGCGGGAGGAATGAGCAGTTCTTC. This encodes CASSINSGRNEQFF. The rearrangement uses TRBV19 and TRBJ2-1; 10 bases fit TRBD2. The CDR3 extends over 14 amino acids. CDR1 and CDR2 from the germline V gene are LNHDA and SQIVND (reference sequence). V dropped 3 bases and J dropped 7; count of bases not matched to a gene: 3.

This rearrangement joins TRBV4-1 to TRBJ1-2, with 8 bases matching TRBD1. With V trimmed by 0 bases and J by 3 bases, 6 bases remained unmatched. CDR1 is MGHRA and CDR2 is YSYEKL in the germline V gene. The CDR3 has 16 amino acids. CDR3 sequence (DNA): TGCGCCAGCAGCCAAGATCCAGGGGGCAAATACTATGGCTACACCTTC. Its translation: CASSQDPGGKYYGYTF.

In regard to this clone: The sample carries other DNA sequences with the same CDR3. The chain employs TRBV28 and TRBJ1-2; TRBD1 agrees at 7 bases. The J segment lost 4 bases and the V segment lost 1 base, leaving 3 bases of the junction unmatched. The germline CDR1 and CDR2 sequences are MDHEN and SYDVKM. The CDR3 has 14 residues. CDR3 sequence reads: CASSLSGQPYGYTF. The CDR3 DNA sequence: TGTGCCAGCAGTTTATCGGGACAGCCCTATGGCTACACCTTC.

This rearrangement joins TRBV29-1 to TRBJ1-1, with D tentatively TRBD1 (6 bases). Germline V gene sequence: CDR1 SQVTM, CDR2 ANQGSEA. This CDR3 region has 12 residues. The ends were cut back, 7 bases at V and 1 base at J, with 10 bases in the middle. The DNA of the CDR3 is TGCAGCGGTGGGGGCGCGAACACTGAAGCTTTCTTT. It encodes CSGGGANTEAFF.

CDR3 coding DNA: TGTGCCAGTAGCTGGCAGATGAACACTGAAGCTTTCTTT. Its translation is CASSWQMNTEAFF. The chain uses TRBV19 and TRBJ1-1; D is undetermined. Germline V CDR1 and CDR2: LNHDA, SQIVND (reference sequence). The CDR3 spans 13 residues. Trimming removed 6 bases at V and 0 bases at J, with 8 bases between.

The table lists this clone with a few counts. The CDR3 sequence is CASSLYRVSYNEQFF. For the CDR3, the DNA is TGCGCCAGCAGCCTCTACCGGGTCTCCTACAATGAGCAGTTCTTC. The rearrangement joins TRBV4-3 to TRBJ2-1; D remains ambiguous. Trimming stripped 4 bases from V and 0 bases from J, with 10 bases between. Germline V gives CDR1 LGHNA, CDR2 YSLEER. The CDR3 covers 15 residues.

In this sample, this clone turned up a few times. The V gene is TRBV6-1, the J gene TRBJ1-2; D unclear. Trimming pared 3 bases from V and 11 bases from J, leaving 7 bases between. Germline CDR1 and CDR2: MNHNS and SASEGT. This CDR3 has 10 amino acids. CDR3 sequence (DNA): TGTGCCAGCAGTGATAGGGTATACACCTTC. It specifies CASSDRVYTF.

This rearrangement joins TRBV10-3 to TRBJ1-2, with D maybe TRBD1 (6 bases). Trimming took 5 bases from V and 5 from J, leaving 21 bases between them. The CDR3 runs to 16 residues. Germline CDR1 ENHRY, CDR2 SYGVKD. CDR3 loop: CAISPVSLTGGYGYTF. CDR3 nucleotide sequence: TGTGCCATCAGTCCGGTCTCGTTGACAGGAGGATATGGCTACACCTTC.

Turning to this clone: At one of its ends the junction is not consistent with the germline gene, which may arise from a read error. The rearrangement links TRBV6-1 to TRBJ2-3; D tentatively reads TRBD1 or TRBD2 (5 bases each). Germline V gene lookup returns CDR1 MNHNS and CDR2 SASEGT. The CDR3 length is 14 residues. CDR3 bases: TGTGCCATCAGTGAGTCGAGGGGTTCAGATACGCAGTATTTT. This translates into CAISESRGSDTQYF.

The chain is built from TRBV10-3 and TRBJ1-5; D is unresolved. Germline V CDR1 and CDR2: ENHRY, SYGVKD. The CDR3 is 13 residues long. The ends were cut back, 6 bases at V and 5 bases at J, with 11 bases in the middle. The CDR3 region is CAIRDNFDQPQHF. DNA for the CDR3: TGTGCCATCAGGGATAATTTTGATCAGCCCCAGCATTTT.

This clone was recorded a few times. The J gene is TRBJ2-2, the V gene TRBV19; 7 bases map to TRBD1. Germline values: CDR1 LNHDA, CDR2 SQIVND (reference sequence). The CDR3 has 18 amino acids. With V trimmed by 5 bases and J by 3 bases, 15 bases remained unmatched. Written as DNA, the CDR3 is TGTGCCAGTAGTTCGTGGGACAGCGACTCCCAGGACACCGGGGAGCTGTTTTTT. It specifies CASSSWDSDSQDTGELFF.

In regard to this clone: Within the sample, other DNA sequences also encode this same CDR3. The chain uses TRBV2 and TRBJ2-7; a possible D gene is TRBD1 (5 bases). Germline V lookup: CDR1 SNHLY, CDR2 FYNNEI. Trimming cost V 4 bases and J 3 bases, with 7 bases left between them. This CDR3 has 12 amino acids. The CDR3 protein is CASSGQGYEQYF. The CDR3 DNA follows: TGTGCCAGCAGTGGGCAGGGCTACGAGCAGTACTTC.

The CDR3 DNA is TGCGCCAGCAGCTTGGCCAATCCAGAAGAGACCCAGTACTTC. It specifies CASSLANPEETQYF. The chain is built from TRBV5-1 and TRBJ2-5; no clear D. Germline V CDR1 and CDR2: SGHRS, YFSETQ. Trimming removed 0 bases at V and 3 bases at J, with 9 bases between. This CDR3 has 14 amino acids.

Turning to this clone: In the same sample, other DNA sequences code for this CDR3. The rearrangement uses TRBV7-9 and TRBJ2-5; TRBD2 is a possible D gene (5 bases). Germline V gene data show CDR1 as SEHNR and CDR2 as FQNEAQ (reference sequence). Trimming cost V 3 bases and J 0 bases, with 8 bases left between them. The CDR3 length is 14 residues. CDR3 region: CASSFRRDQETQYF. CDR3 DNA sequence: TGTGCCAGCAGCTTCAGGCGGGACCAAGAGACCCAGTACTTC.

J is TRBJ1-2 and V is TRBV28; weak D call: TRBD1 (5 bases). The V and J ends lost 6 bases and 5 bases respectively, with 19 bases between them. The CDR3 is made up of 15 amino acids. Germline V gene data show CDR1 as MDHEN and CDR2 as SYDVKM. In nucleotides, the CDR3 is TGTGCCAGCAGCGCCTACAGGTTAGATCTGTATGGCTACACCTTC. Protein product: CASSAYRLDLYGYTF.

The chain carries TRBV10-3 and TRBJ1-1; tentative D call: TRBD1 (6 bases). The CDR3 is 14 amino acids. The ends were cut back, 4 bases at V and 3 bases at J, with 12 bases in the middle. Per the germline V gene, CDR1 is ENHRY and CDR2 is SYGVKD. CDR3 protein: CAISAGAAYTEAFF. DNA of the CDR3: TGTGCCATCAGTGCGGGGGCGGCCTACACTGAAGCTTTCTTT.

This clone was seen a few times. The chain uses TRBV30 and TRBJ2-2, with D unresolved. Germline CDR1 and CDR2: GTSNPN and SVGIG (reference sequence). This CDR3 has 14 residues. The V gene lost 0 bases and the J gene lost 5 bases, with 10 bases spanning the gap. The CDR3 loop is CAWSVVRLTGELFF. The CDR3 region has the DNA TGTGCCTGGAGTGTAGTACGTTTGACCGGGGAGCTGTTTTTT.

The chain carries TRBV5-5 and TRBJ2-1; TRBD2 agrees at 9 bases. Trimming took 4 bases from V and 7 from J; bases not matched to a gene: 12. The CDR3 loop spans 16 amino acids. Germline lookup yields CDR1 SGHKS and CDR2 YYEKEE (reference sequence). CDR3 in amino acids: CASSVAVGSGRNEQFF. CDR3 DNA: TGTGCCAGCAGCGTGGCTGTGGGTAGCGGGAGAAATGAGCAGTTCTTC.

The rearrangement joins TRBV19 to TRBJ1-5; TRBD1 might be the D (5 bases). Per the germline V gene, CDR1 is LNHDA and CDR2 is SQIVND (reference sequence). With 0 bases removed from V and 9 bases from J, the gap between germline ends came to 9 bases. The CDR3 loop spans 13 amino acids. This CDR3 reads CASSIEPGGPQHF. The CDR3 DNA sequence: TGTGCCAGTAGTATAGAACCCGGGGGGCCCCAGCATTTT. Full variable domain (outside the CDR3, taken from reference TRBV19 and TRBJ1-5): DGGITQSPKYLFRKEGQNVTLSCEQNLNHDAMYWYRQDPGQGLRLIYYSQIVNDFQKGDIAEGYSVSREKKESFPLTVTSAQKNPTAFYLCASSIEPGGPQHFGDGTRLSIL.

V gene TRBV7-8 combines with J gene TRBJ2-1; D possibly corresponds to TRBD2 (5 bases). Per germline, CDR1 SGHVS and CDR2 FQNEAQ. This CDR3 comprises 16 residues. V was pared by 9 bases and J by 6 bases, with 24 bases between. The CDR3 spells CASSQAVAGTSNEQFF. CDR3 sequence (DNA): TGTGCCAGTTCCCAGGCCGTGGCGGGCACCTCCAATGAGCAGTTCTTC.

CDR3 residues: CASSTGLREKLFF. The DNA of the CDR3 is TGTGCCAGTAGTACGGGGCTACGGGAAAAACTGTTTTTT. This sequence joins TRBV19 and TRBJ1-4; maybe TRBD1 (5 bases). This CDR3 is 13 amino acids long. V lost 4 bases, J lost 8 bases, and 11 bases lay in between. Per germline, CDR1 LNHDA and CDR2 SQIVND (reference sequence).